What follows are 10 T cell receptor beta chains derived from one specimen sequenced in a study of T-cell memory formation after mild COVID-19. From the 5' RACE reads, TCRdb called clonotypes with MiXCR, one entry per CDR3 protein. The sample includes some 250,000 distinct CDR3 sequences, more than 15% of them seen just once. Source material: PBMCs or a T cell subset sorted from them (not recorded which). The receptors stem from a man aged 18 to 29 who had mild COVID-19 (a few samples of this study predate the infection). Cell type and time point are not known.

This chain uses TRBV6-5 with TRBJ1-6; D gene uncertain. Per the germline V gene, CDR1 is MNHEY and CDR2 is SVGAGI. This CDR3 has 14 residues. V was cut by 6 bases and J by 10 bases, with 16 bases left in between. The DNA of the CDR3 is TGTGCCAGCAGATCTCCGGAGTTTAGGTCACCCCTCCACTTT. Translating gives CASRSPEFRSPLHF.

The rearrangement links TRBV3-1 to TRBJ1-5; D is ambiguous. CDR1 is LGHDT and CDR2 is YNNKEL in the germline V gene (reference sequence). With 1 base removed from V and 11 bases from J, the gap between germline ends came to 9 bases. This CDR3 spans 12 amino acids. CDR3 nucleotide sequence: TGTGCCAGCAGCCAAGGGGAATTGGCCCAGCATTTT. The encoded protein is CASSQGELAQHF.

The J gene is TRBJ1-1, the V gene TRBV7-9; D possibly corresponds to TRBD1 (5 bases). Trimming took off 5 bases at V and 1 base at J, with 11 bases between the two ends. Per germline, CDR1 SEHNR and CDR2 FQNEAQ (reference sequence). The CDR3 is 14 residues long. The CDR3 DNA follows: TGTGCCAGCAGCCAAGGGACGGGGAACACTGAAGCTTTCTTT. Amino acids: CASSQGTGNTEAFF.

The chain uses TRBV29-1 and TRBJ2-5; D possibly corresponds to TRBD2 (5 bases). The germline gives CDR1 SQVTM, CDR2 ANQGSEA. The CDR3 totals 16 residues. The ends were cut back, 3 bases at V and 2 bases at J, with 19 bases in the middle. CDR3: CSVDGRGLPTQETQYF. CDR3 in DNA: TGCAGCGTTGATGGTAGAGGACTCCCAACTCAAGAGACCCAGTACTTC.

This clonotype has at least ten counts. The chain employs TRBV24-1 and TRBJ2-3, with D unresolved. CDR1 and CDR2 (germline): KGHDR, SFDVKD. V lost 6 bases, J lost 4 bases, and 10 bases lay in between. The length of the CDR3 is 13 residues. CDR3 protein: CATSYSSADTQYF. CDR3 nucleotides: TGTGCCACCAGTTACAGCTCCGCAGATACGCAGTATTTT.

This clonotype was seen a handful of times. V is TRBV7-2 and J is TRBJ2-2, with TRBD2 matching 9 bases. Germline-derived CDR1 and CDR2 are SGHTA and FQGNSA. CDR3 length: 16 residues. V shed 3 bases, J shed 1 base, and the junction held 3 bases outside the gene matches. CDR3 DNA: TGTGCCAGCAGCTTCGGACTAGCGCGGAACACCGGGGAGCTGTTTTTT. Protein product: CASSFGLARNTGELFF.

The rearrangement links TRBV10-2 to TRBJ2-5, with D possibly matching TRBD1 (6 bases). The CDR3 has 16 amino acids. Trimming removed 4 bases at V and 3 bases at J, with 18 bases between. The germline V gene has CDR1 WSHSY and CDR2 SAAADI. This CDR3 is CASSALLGQKKETQYF. The CDR3 DNA sequence: TGCGCCAGCAGTGCCCTCCTAGGACAGAAAAAAGAGACCCAGTACTTC.

The table lists this clonotype with a few counts. The J gene is TRBJ2-7, the V gene TRBV5-5; 7 bases align to TRBD1. J was trimmed by 0 bases and V by 4 bases; bases with no gene match: 4. The CDR3 sequence is 14 residues long. Germline V CDR1 and CDR2: SGHKS, YYEKEE (reference sequence). The CDR3 sequence: CASSTGTVSYEQYF. The DNA for the CDR3 is TGTGCCAGCAGCACCGGGACAGTCTCCTACGAGCAGTACTTC.

A few counts support this clonotype. The genes are TRBV19 and TRBJ1-2; 7 positions match TRBD1. Germline assignment: CDR1 LNHDA and CDR2 SQIVND (reference sequence). CDR3 size: 14 residues. Trimming at V came to 5 bases and at J to 2 bases, leaving 5 bases not matched to a gene. The CDR3 sequence is CASSRQQGNYGYTF. The CDR3 DNA reads as TGTGCCAGTAGTCGTCAACAGGGGAACTATGGCTACACCTTC.

This CDR3 reads CASSKVGGDTQYF. DNA of the CDR3: TGTGCCAGCAGCAAAGTTGGGGGCGATACGCAGTATTTT. V and J are TRBV21-1 and TRBJ2-3; the tabulated D call, TRBD1, remains unverified against the DNA. TRBV21-1 is marked as a pseudogene. CDR3 length: 13 amino acids.